Listed below are T cell receptor beta chains from one sample, sequenced in a study of T-cell reconstitution after alpha-beta-depleted transplantation in children. MiXCR, run by TCRdb on the PCR reads, gives a single entry per CDR3 protein. The table shows about 370,000 distinct CDR3 sequences, with roughly 20% occurring only once. The input for sequencing was PBMCs from the stem cell graft donor, taken from the stem cell graft. The source of these receptors is a human donor who donated a stem cell graft to a child with acute myeloid leukemia. The CDR3 runs from the conserved cysteine through the conserved F or W. D genes are given only for firm matches. Part of the rows lack a size; the others show once, few, many or a class for expanded clones.

cdr3_aa | cdr3_nt | clone_size | cdr3_length | v_call | d_call | j_call
CSVETLAGAGELFF | TGCAGCGTTGAAACGCTAGCGGGAGCCGGGGAGCTGTTTTTT | - | 14 | TRBV29-1 | TRBD2 | TRBJ2-2
CASSQGSGEQYF | TGCGCCAGCAGCCAAGGTTCAGGCGAGCAGTACTTC | few | 12 | TRBV4-3 | - | TRBJ2-7
CASSFLVAGEETQYF | TGTGCCAGCAGTTTTTTGGTAGCGGGAGAAGAGACCCAGTACTTC | - | 15 | TRBV28 | TRBD2 | TRBJ2-5
CSAGRLAQTTSYEQYF | TGCAGTGCTGGAAGACTAGCGCAGACAACCTCCTACGAGCAGTACTTC | few | 16 | TRBV20-1 | TRBD2 | TRBJ2-7
CASNTLAGGPDTQYF | TGTGCCAGCAACACACTAGCGGGAGGGCCGGATACGCAGTATTTT | - | 15 | TRBV7-3 | TRBD2 | TRBJ2-3
CSARVGSGRWNTQYF | TGCAGTGCTAGAGTGGGTAGCGGGAGATGGAATACGCAGTATTTT | - | 15 | TRBV20-1 | TRBD2 | TRBJ2-3
CASSLTGGQPQHF | TGTGCCAGCAGTTTAACAGGGGGTCAGCCCCAGCATTTT | many | 13 | TRBV12-3/TRBV12-4 | TRBD1 | TRBJ1-5
CASSLSWGREETQYF | TGTGCCAGCAGCCTTAGCTGGGGCCGTGAGGAGACCCAGTACTTC | - | 15 | TRBV9 | - | TRBJ2-5
CSASDLAAYEQYF | TGCAGTGCTAGCGACCTAGCGGCCTACGAGCAGTACTTC | many | 13 | TRBV20-1 | TRBD2 | TRBJ2-7
CSGTRRETQYF | TGCAGTGGGACTAGGCGAGAGACCCAGTACTTC | few | 11 | TRBV20-1 | TRBD2 | TRBJ2-5
CASSPPGLVNEQFF | TGTGCCAGCAGCCCGCCGGGACTGGTCAATGAGCAGTTCTTC | - | 14 | TRBV9 | - | TRBJ2-1
CASSLKGPNTYEQYF | TGTGCCAGCAGCTTAAAAGGGCCTAACACCTACGAGCAGTACTTC | few | 15 | TRBV7-9 | - | TRBJ2-7
CAISETEGRGDTQYF | TGTGCCATCAGTGAAACGGAGGGCCGGGGAGATACGCAGTATTTT | - | 15 | TRBV10-3 | - | TRBJ2-3
CASSLRGPTTDTQYF | TGTGCCAGCAGCTTGCGGGGACCAACCACAGATACGCAGTATTTT | once | 15 | TRBV7-9 | - | TRBJ2-3
CASGTRENTEAFF | TGTGCTAGTGGAACCCGGGAGAACACTGAAGCTTTCTTT | - | 13 | TRBV12-5 | - | TRBJ1-1
CAISELGLDTDTQYF | TGTGCCATCAGTGAGCTGGGACTAGACACAGATACGCAGTATTTT | - | 15 | TRBV10-3 | TRBD2 | TRBJ2-3
CSVWSPGSADTQYF | TGCAGCGTTTGGTCGCCCGGGAGCGCAGATACGCAGTATTTT | - | 14 | TRBV29-1 | - | TRBJ2-3
CASSPGQGRNNEQFF | TGTGCCAGCAGCCCTGGACAGGGTCGGAACAATGAGCAGTTCTTC | - | 15 | TRBV7-9 | TRBD1 | TRBJ2-1
CASSELHEQYF | TGTGCCAGCAGTGAATTGCACGAGCAGTACTTC | - | 11 | TRBV25-1 | - | TRBJ2-7
CASQLATSTDTQYF | TGTGCCAGCCAACTAGCGACTAGCACAGATACGCAGTATTTT | - | 14 | TRBV12-3/TRBV12-4 | TRBD2 | TRBJ2-3
CASRVGLANYNEQFF | TGTGCCAGCCGTGTAGGGCTAGCCAACTACAATGAGCAGTTCTTC | - | 15 | TRBV12-3/TRBV12-4 | - | TRBJ2-1
CAISEASYEQYF | TGTGCCATCAGTGAAGCTTCCTACGAGCAGTACTTC | few | 12 | TRBV10-3 | - | TRBJ2-7
CSARREEVNTEAFF | TGCAGTGCTAGACGTGAAGAGGTGAACACTGAAGCTTTCTTT | many | 14 | TRBV20-1 | - | TRBJ1-1
CASSEAWQKASYEQYF | TGTGCCAGCAGTGAAGCTTGGCAGAAAGCCTCCTACGAGCAGTACTTC | - | 16 | TRBV6-1 | - | TRBJ2-7
CSARMEDSLFGYTF | TGCAGTGCTAGAATGGAGGACAGTCTCTTCGGCTACACCTTC | - | 14 | TRBV20-1 | - | TRBJ1-2
CASSLAGMRPEAFF | TGTGCCAGCAGCTTAGCGGGGATGAGGCCTGAAGCTTTCTTT | many | 14 | TRBV7-2 | - | TRBJ1-1
CSATGTSGDEQYF | TGCAGTGCTACCGGGACTAGCGGGGACGAGCAGTACTTC | many | 13 | TRBV20-1 | TRBD2 | TRBJ2-7
CASSLGTSGRGYEQYF | TGTGCCAGCAGTTTAGGGACTAGCGGGAGAGGTTACGAGCAGTACTTC | - | 16 | TRBV28 | TRBD2 | TRBJ2-7
CASSRTDSNTEAFF | TGTGCCAGCAGTCGCACCGATAGCAACACTGAAGCTTTCTTT | - | 14 | TRBV6-5 | - | TRBJ1-1
CASSFQDTQYF | TGTGCCAGCAGCTTCCAAGATACGCAGTATTTT | few | 11 | TRBV11-2 | - | TRBJ2-3
CSARNLEGNEQFF | TGCAGTGCTAGAAATTTGGAGGGCAATGAGCAGTTCTTC | - | 13 | TRBV20-1 | - | TRBJ2-1
CASSYGLAGGTDTQYF | TGTGCCAGCAGCTATGGACTAGCGGGCGGCACAGATACGCAGTATTTT | - | 16 | TRBV7-9 | TRBD2 | TRBJ2-3
CASSQGLARGRGGYTF | TGCGCCAGCAGCCAAGGTTTGGCCAGGGGGCGAGGTGGCTACACCTTC | - | 16 | TRBV4-1 | TRBD1 | TRBJ1-2
CASSLARGDEQYF | TGTGCCAGCAGCTTAGCAAGGGGGGACGAGCAGTACTTC | - | 13 | TRBV7-6 | - | TRBJ2-7
CASSKGGELFF | TGTGCCAGCAGCAAGGGCGGGGAGCTGTTTTTT | few | 11 | TRBV7-9 | - | TRBJ2-2
CASSQGTVYEQYF | TGTGCCAGCAGCCAAGGGACAGTCTACGAGCAGTACTTC | few | 13 | TRBV4-2 | - | TRBJ2-7
CSAPTSGIETQYF | TGCAGCGCCCCCACTAGCGGGATAGAGACCCAGTACTTC | - | 13 | TRBV29-1 | TRBD2 | TRBJ2-5
CASRDRGLEETQYF | TGTGCCAGCAGGGACCGGGGACTCGAAGAGACCCAGTACTTC | - | 14 | TRBV12-3/TRBV12-4 | - | TRBJ2-5
CASISGRVWNEQFF | TGTGCCAGCATATCTGGGAGGGTCTGGAATGAGCAGTTCTTC | - | 14 | TRBV28 | TRBD2 | TRBJ2-1
CASSPQVSGANVLTF | TGTGCCAGCTCACCCCAGGTATCTGGGGCCAACGTCCTGACTTTC | - | 15 | TRBV18 | - | TRBJ2-6
CSPRLAGGPSTDTQYF | TGCAGCCCTAGACTAGCGGGAGGGCCGTCCACAGATACGCAGTATTTT | - | 16 | TRBV29-1 | TRBD2 | TRBJ2-3
CSGSGTSGFSEQFF | TGCAGCGGGAGCGGGACTAGCGGGTTCAGTGAGCAGTTCTTC | many | 14 | TRBV29-1 | TRBD2 | TRBJ2-1